What follows is one TCR beta chain and its context. The antigen is unknown. Treatment described: approximately nine-day PBMC culture with coronavirus spike peptide pools or control peptides (ViraFEST assay). The data originate from a study of vaccination and CD4 T cells after COVID-19. Scientists ran DNA taken from cultured CD4+ T cells through the Oncomine TCR Beta short-read assay for sequencing. MiXCR, applied by TCRdb to the PCR reads, yields one record per CDR3 protein. The sample lists 13,000 or so distinct CDR3 sequences; about 40% were seen once. J was trimmed by 4 bases and V by 3 bases; bases with no gene match: 6. The CDR3 covers 15 residues. Germline CDR1 reads MRHNA; CDR2 reads SNTAGT.

Sequenced sample: CD4+ T cells from blood, cultured in vitro. The receptor was derived from a human donor who had recovered from COVID-19. The V gene is TRBV6-4, the J gene TRBJ1-2, with 9 positions matching TRBD1. This chain's CDR3 is CASSEGQGYGYGYTF. CDR3 nucleotide sequence: TGTGCCAGCAGTGAAGGACAGGGGTATGGCTATGGCTACACCTTC.